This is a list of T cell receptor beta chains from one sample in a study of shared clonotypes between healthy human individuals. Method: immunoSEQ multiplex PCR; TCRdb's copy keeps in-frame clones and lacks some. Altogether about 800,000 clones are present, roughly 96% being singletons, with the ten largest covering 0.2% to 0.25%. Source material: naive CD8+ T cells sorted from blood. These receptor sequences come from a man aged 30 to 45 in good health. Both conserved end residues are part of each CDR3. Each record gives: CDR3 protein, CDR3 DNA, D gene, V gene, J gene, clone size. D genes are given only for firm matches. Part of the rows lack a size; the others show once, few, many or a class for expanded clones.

CASSSSQGNTEAFF,TGTGCCAGCAGCTCTAGCCAAGGGAACACTGAAGCTTTCTTT,NA,TRBV7-6,TRBJ1-1,NA
CASLPSRDSGRVGTEAFF,TGCGCCAGCCTCCCCTCCCGCGACAGTGGGCGAGTGGGCACTGAAGCTTTCTTT,NA,TRBV5-1,TRBJ1-1,NA
CATRGGGLGQPQHF,TGTGCCACCCGAGGGGGGGGTTTGGGTCAGCCCCAGCATTTT,NA,TRBV2,TRBJ1-5,once
CASSLYGSQETQYF,TGTGCCAGCAGTTTATACGGGTCTCAAGAGACCCAGTACTTC,NA,TRBV27,TRBJ2-5,NA
CASSLAQGRDEQYF,TGTGCCAGCAGCTTAGCCCAGGGTCGGGACGAGCAGTACTTC,NA,TRBV5-4,TRBJ2-7,NA
CASSAPGQPQHF,TGCGCCAGCAGTGCCCCGGGCCAGCCCCAGCATTTT,NA,TRBV10-1,TRBJ1-5,NA
CASSFLVRGLTGELFF,TGTGCCAGCAGCTTTCTCGTCAGGGGGCTGACCGGGGAGCTGTTTTTT,TRBD1,TRBV11-2,TRBJ2-2,NA
CSVEGTGVAEAFF,TGCAGCGTCGAAGGGACAGGGGTCGCTGAAGCTTTCTTT,TRBD1,TRBV29-1,TRBJ1-1,NA
CASSLWGLTYNEQFF,TGTGCCAGCAGTTTATGGGGCCTCACCTACAATGAGCAGTTCTTC,NA,TRBV28,TRBJ2-1,NA
CASSQDPSSGEQYF,TGTGCCAGCAGCCAAGATCCTAGTTCGGGCGAGCAGTACTTC,NA,TRBV4-2,TRBJ2-7,NA